The clone carrying this T cell receptor beta chain was seen a few times. Its antigen is still unknown. Each CDR3 protein gets one entry after TCRdb re-called the reads with MiXCR. Here the sample spans approximately 340,000 distinct CDR3 sequences, 25% to 30% being singletons. The data belong to a study of T cell repertoires in cytomegalovirus infection. Study information: Recently identified HLA-C-restricted CMV epitopes were among the peptides used. Shared public TCR beta signatures pointed to both CMV infection and a matching HLA type.

Germline loops: CDR1 SEHNR, CDR2 FQNEAQ (reference sequence). The V and J ends lost 2 bases and 5 bases respectively, with 15 bases between them. The CDR3 contains 16 residues. Study-level results: HLA-C-restricted CMV-specific TCR beta clonotypes prevailed in the ex vivo response. Accumulated public TCR beta family frequency recognized individuals carrying CMV together with the relevant HLA.

The chain carries TRBV7-9 and TRBJ2-2; TRBD1 might be the D (5 bases). The sequence was obtained from a human donor in good health (CMV status not recorded). Some clones in this sample may be carry-over from other donors' samples. This specimen was cultured PBMCs, taken from culture after CMV antigen stimulation. The CDR3 is CASSLKRGRATGELFF. The CDR3 DNA reads TGTGCCAGCAGCTTAAAACGAGGCAGGGCAACCGGGGAGCTGTTTTTT.